The 3 T cell receptor beta chains given below trace back to one sample, sequenced in a study of shared clonotypes between healthy human individuals. Only in-frame clones appear in the TCRdb table, and some are missing; sequencing was by immunoSEQ multiplex PCR. The sample yields about 1.4 million clones, over 95% seen once. Sequencing input: naive CD4+ T cells sorted from blood. The subset here: CD45RA+ positively selected. The receptors were gathered from a man in his thirties or forties in good health.

This rearrangement joins TRBV5-1 to TRBJ2-1; D could derive from TRBD1 or TRBD2 (6 bases each). Per the germline V gene, CDR1 is SGHRS and CDR2 is YFSETQ. V shed 0 bases and J shed 7 bases, with 14 bases lying between them. The CDR3 is 15 residues long. The CDR3 DNA follows: TGCGCCAGCAGCTTGGTATCGGGGGCAAATAATGAGCAGTTCTTC. This sequence encodes CASSLVSGANNEQFF.

A single count supports this clone. This chain links TRBV30 with TRBJ2-7; possibly TRBD2 for D (6 bases). The CDR3 contains 15 residues. Deletions cut 2 bases from V and 6 bases from J, with 20 bases between. Germline CDR1 is GTSNPN and CDR2 is SVGIG (reference sequence). For the CDR3, the DNA is TGTGCCTGGAGTTTCTTTGCCGGGAGTCCCCTCGAGCAGTACTTC. It encodes CAWSFFAGSPLEQYF.

The chain combines TRBV5-1 with TRBJ1-1; a weak D match, TRBD1 (5 bases). V was trimmed by 1 base and J by 1 base, leaving 11 bases between them. Germline V gene data show CDR1 as SGHRS and CDR2 as YFSETQ. The CDR3 spans 15 residues. CDR3 region: CASSLRWGRNTEAFF. The CDR3 region has the DNA TGCGCCAGCAGCTTGCGGTGGGGGAGGAACACTGAAGCTTTCTTT.